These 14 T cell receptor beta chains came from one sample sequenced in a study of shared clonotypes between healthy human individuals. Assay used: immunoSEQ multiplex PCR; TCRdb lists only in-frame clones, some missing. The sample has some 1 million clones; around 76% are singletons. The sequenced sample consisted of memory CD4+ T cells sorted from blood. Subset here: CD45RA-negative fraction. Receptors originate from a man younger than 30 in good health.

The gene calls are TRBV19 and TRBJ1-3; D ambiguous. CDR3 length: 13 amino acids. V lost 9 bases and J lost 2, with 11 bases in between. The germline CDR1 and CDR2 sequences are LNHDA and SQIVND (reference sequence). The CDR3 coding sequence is TGTGCCAGCCGTAATTCTGCTGGAAACACCATATATTTT. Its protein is CASRNSAGNTIYF.

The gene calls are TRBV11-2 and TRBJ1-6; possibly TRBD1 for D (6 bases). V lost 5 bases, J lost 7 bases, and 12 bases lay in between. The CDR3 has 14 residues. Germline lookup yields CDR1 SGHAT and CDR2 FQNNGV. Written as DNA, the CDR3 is TGTGCCAGCAGCACTCGGACAGAGAATTCACCCCTCCACTTT. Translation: CASSTRTENSPLHF.

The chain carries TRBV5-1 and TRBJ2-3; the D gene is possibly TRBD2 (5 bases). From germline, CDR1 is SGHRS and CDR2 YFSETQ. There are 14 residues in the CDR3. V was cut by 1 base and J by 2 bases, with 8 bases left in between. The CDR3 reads CASSLSGITDTQYF. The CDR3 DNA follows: TGCGCCAGCAGCTTGTCGGGAATCACAGATACGCAGTATTTT.

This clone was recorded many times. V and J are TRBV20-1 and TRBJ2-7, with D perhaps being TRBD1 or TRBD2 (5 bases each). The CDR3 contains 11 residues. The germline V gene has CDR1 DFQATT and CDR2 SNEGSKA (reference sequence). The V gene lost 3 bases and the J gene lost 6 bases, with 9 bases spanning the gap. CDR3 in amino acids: CSARGVGEQYF. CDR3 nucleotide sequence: TGCAGTGCTAGGGGGGTCGGCGAGCAGTACTTC.

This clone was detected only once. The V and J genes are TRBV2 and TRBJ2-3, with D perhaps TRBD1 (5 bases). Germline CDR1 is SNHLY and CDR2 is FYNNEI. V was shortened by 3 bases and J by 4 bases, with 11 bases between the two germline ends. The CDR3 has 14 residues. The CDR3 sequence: CASSEGPEPDTQYF. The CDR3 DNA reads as TGTGCCAGCAGTGAGGGGCCCGAGCCAGATACGCAGTATTTT.

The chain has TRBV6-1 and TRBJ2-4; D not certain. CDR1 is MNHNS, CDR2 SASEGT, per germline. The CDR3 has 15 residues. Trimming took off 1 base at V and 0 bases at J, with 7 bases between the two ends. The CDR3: CASSEDPLAKNIQYF. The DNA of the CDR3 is TGTGCCAGCAGTGAAGACCCACTAGCCAAAAACATTCAGTACTTC.

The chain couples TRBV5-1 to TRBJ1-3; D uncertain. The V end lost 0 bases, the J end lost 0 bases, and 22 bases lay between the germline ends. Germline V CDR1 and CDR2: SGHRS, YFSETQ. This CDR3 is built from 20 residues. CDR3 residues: CASSLADFPLTGRSGNTIYF. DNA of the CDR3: TGCGCCAGCAGCTTGGCCGATTTCCCCCTAACCGGGCGCTCTGGAAACACCATATATTTT.

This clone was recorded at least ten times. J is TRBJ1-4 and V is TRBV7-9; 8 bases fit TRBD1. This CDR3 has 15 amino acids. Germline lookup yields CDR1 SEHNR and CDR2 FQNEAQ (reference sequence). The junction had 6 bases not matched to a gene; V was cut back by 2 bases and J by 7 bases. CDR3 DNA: TGTGCCAGCAGCTTACCGACAGGGGATAGTGAAAAACTGTTTTTT. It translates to CASSLPTGDSEKLFF.

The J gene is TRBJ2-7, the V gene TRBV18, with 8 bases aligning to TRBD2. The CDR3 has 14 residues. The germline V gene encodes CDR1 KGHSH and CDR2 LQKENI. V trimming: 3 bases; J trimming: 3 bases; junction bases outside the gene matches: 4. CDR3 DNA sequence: TGTGCCAGCTCACCGGGACTAGAAATCTACGAGCAGTACTTC. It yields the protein CASSPGLEIYEQYF. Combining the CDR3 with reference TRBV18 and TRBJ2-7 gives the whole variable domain NAGVMQNPRHLVRRRGQEARLRCSPMKGHSHVYWYRQLPEEGLKFMVYLQKENIIDESGMPKERFSAEFPKEGPSILRIQQVVRGDSAAYFCASSPGLEIYEQYFGPGTRLTVT.

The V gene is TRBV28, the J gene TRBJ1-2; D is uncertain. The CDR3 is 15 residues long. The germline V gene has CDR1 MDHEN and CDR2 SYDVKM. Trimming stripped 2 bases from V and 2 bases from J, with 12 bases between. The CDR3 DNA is TGTGCCAGCAGTTTAGGAGGCCTAGGGAACTATGGCTACACCTTC. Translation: CASSLGGLGNYGYTF.

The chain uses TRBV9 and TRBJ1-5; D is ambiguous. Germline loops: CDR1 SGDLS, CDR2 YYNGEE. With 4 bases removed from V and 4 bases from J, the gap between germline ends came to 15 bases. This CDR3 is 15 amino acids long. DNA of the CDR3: TGTGCCAGCAGCCTGAGAGGATCAGAGAATCAGCCCCAGCATTTT. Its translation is CASSLRGSENQPQHF.

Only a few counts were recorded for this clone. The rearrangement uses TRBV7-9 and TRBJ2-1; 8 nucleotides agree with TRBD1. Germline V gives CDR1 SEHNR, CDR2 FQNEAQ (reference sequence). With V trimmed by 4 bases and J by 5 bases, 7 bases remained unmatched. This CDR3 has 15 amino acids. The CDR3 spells CASSSSRGPNNEQFF. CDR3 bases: TGTGCCAGCAGCTCATCCAGGGGGCCCAACAATGAGCAGTTCTTC.

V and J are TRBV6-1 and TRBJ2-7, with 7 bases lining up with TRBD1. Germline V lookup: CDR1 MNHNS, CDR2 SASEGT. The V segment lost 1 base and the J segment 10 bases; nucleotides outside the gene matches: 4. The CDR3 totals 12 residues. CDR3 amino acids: CASSEVEGAQYF. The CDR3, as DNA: TGTGCCAGCAGTGAAGTTGAGGGGGCACAGTACTTC.

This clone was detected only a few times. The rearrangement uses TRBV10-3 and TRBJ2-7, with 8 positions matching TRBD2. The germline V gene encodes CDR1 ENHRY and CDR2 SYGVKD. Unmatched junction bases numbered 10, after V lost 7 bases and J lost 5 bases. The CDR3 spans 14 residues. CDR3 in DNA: TGTGCCATCACACGGGGGCGGGAGGTAGACGAGCAGTACTTC. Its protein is CAITRGREVDEQYF.